Following are 11 T cell receptor beta chains from one sample sequenced in a study of T-cell reconstitution after alpha-beta-depleted transplantation in children. A library of TCRbeta sequences, prepared with unique molecular identifiers, was generated. One entry per CDR3 protein results from TCRdb running MiXCR on the PCR reads. The sample records some 530,000 distinct CDR3 sequences, around 13% being singletons. The material sequenced was PBMCs from the stem cell graft donor, taken from the stem cell graft. The receptors originated from a human donor who donated a stem cell graft to a child with combined immunodeficiency.

This clonotype was found a few times. J is TRBJ1-1 and V is TRBV20-1; tentatively, D is TRBD1 (6 bases). Germline-derived CDR1 and CDR2 are DFQATT and SNEGSKA (reference sequence). The V end lost 0 bases, the J end lost 1 base, and 15 bases lay between the germline ends. The CDR3 covers 16 residues. CDR3 loop: CSARDPSGGRNTEAFF. CDR3 coding DNA: TGCAGTGCTAGAGACCCCTCGGGGGGGCGGAACACTGAAGCTTTCTTT.

The sample holds a few counts of this clonotype. The chain recombines TRBV3-1 with TRBJ2-4; TRBD2 is a possible D gene (6 bases). The V gene lost 1 base and the J gene lost 0 bases, with 7 bases spanning the gap. This CDR3 comprises 15 residues. The V gene's germline CDR1 is LGHDT and CDR2 YNNKEL (reference sequence). The CDR3 DNA sequence: TGTGCCAGCAGCCAAGCGGGACTAGCCAAAAACATTCAGTACTTC. It translates to CASSQAGLAKNIQYF.

This clonotype was detected only a few times. The CDR3 protein is CASSDRDRGITGELFF. Written as DNA, the CDR3 is TGTGCCAGCAGTGACCGGGACAGGGGGATCACCGGGGAGCTGTTTTTT. J is TRBJ2-2 and V is TRBV6-2 or TRBV6-3, with TRBD1 matching over 11 bases. The V gene end was trimmed by 5 bases and the J gene end by 4 bases; junction bases not matched to a gene: 6. Germline V gene lookup returns CDR1 MNHEY and CDR2 SVGEGT. The CDR3 runs to 16 residues.

The V and J genes are TRBV7-8 and TRBJ2-7; tentatively, D is TRBD2 (5 bases). Trimming took 4 bases from V and 5 from J, leaving 12 bases between them. The CDR3 has 13 amino acids. Germline assignment: CDR1 SGHVS and CDR2 FQNEAQ. DNA of the CDR3: TGTGCCAGCAGCTCAGAGCCGGGGAACGAGCAGTACTTC. It translates to CASSSEPGNEQYF.

This clonotype came up a few times. The CDR3 coding sequence is TGTGCCACCAACGCAGGGGGCGGCGAGACCCAGTACTTC. It specifies CATNAGGGETQYF. The chain uses TRBV15 and TRBJ2-5; 8 positions agree with TRBD1. Germline CDR1 reads LNHNV; CDR2 reads YYDKDF (reference sequence). The J segment lost 5 bases and the V segment lost 7 bases, leaving 6 bases of the junction unmatched. The CDR3 is 13 amino acids.

This clonotype appeared a single time. The chain links TRBV11-3 to TRBJ2-3; TRBD2 might be the D (5 bases). The CDR3 runs to 14 residues. Trimming took off 5 bases at V and 4 bases at J, with 13 bases between the two ends. Germline V gene data show CDR1 as SGHNT and CDR2 as YENEEA. CDR3 protein: CASSPAGRSDTQYF. The DNA of the CDR3 is TGTGCCAGCAGCCCTGCGGGCAGATCAGATACGCAGTATTTT.

This clonotype showed up many times. One junction end does not reproduce the germline sequence, and a read error may be involved. CDR3 in amino acids: CASSLAFEQFF. The CDR3 DNA follows: TGTGCCAGCAGCTTAGCGTTCGAGCAGTTCTTC. V and J are TRBV12-3 or TRBV12-4 and TRBJ2-1, with D possibly TRBD2 on 5 matching bases. The CDR3 is made up of 11 amino acids.

This clonotype turned up a few times. V and J are TRBV20-1 and TRBJ2-7; the match to TRBD2 covers 11 bases. This CDR3 spans 15 amino acids. The germline gives CDR1 DFQATT, CDR2 SNEGSKA (reference sequence). Unmatched junction bases numbered 7, after V lost 0 bases and J lost 6 bases. The CDR3 DNA sequence: TGCAGTGCTAGAGATCATAAGACTAGCGGGATCGAGCAGTACTTC. This codes for CSARDHKTSGIEQYF.

This sequence joins TRBV13 and TRBJ1-1; a possible D gene is TRBD1 (5 bases). V was clipped by 7 bases and J by 0 bases, with 9 bases between them. This CDR3 region has 13 residues. From germline, CDR1 is PRHDT and CDR2 FYEKMQ (reference sequence). The CDR3 is CASTQGLNTEAFF. The CDR3 DNA follows: TGTGCCAGCACCCAGGGATTGAACACTGAAGCTTTCTTT.

This clonotype was seen ten or more times. The rearrangement uses TRBV29-1 and TRBJ1-2, with TRBD1 matching over 8 bases. After removal of 0 bases from V and 8 bases from J, the junction contained 11 bases not matched to a gene. In germline, CDR1 is SQVTM, CDR2 ANQGSEA. The CDR3 is made up of 15 amino acids. CDR3 nucleotide sequence: TGCAGCGTTGAAGAAGCACTCGGACAGGGAGGGGGCTACACCTTC. Protein sequence: CSVEEALGQGGGYTF.

This clonotype was observed a few times. The V call is TRBV7-2, the J call TRBJ2-1; D gene unclear. V dropped 1 base and J dropped 6 bases, with 10 bases sitting between them. Germline V gene sequence: CDR1 SGHTA, CDR2 FQGNSA. CDR3 size: 14 residues. The DNA for the CDR3 is TGTGCCAGCAGCTTAGTCCCACTCGGCAATGAGCAGTTCTTC. Translated, it gives CASSLVPLGNEQFF.